This T cell receptor (beta chain) was sequenced for a study of cytomegalovirus exposure and HLA in healthy donors. Looking at the study overall: Within an early data release were 80 million to 90 million unique TCRs drawn from HLA-typed donors.

The germline V and J ends were trimmed by 3 bases and 8 bases, with 13 bases remaining between them. The V gene's germline CDR1 is LNHDA and CDR2 SQIVND (reference sequence). This CDR3 region has 14 residues. All donors participated as healthy donors of bone marrow. To note about this clone: The antigen remains unidentified.

The PCR used 60 Vbeta and 13 Jbeta primers. The data were produced by immunoSEQ multiplex PCR, yet TCRdb's version contains in-frame clones alone and is incomplete. This sample yields about 130,000 clones, of which approximately 80% are seen a single time; 3.5% to 5% belongs to the top ten. Study conclusions and caveats: Sequencing artifact likely explains a cluster of highly shared sequence variants.

This TCR came from a male donor in good health and CMV-seronegative. This sequence joins TRBV19 and TRBJ1-4; TRBD1 is a possible D gene (5 bases). The sample comprised PBMCs. In DNA, the CDR3 is TGTGCCAGTAGTATGGAGGGAGGGGAAGAAAAACTGTTTTTT. Translation: CASSMEGGEEKLFF.